Reported below is one TCR beta chain. Its antigen is currently not known. One base away there is no much larger clone; base qualities are not given. The cohort was made up of 500 to 800 healthy bone marrow donors. Cohort members were all nominally healthy when sampled, although unrecorded immune exposures were likely present. The donor was CMV seropositive and was included in the group of 300 or so seropositive cohort members. Every donor gave a peripheral blood sample, and the peripheral blood mononuclear cells from that sample were used for TCR beta sequencing. The Qiagen DNeasy Blood Extraction Kit was used to extract genomic DNA from the blood cell samples. This sample was included in a study of cytomegalovirus exposure and HLA in healthy donors (dated by TCRdb to between 2016 and 2019). As for the study more broadly: An earlier analysis of a few hundred of the donors reported around 280 Gb of sequence data and 100 million to 120 million unique TCR beta sequences obtained from around 180 million T cells. Using immunosequencing, the study profiled T cell repertoires from 640 or so subjects and related those repertoires to cytomegalovirus serostatus. A later genetic analysis used genome-wide SNP genotypes for about three fifths of the 666 donors, treating that subset as a discovery cohort. An early release that covered roughly 600 HLA-typed donors contained about 300 gigabases of sequencing data and 85 million to 100 million unique TCR sequences. Among the roughly 390 genotyped donors, approximately 82% belonged to the genetic ancestry cluster associated with self-reported Caucasian donors. The number of typed donors differed by locus: 629-630 for A, B, C, DRB1 and DQB1; roughly 510 for DQA1; 600 to 610 for DPA1; and around 450 for DPB1. An earlier analysis of 500 to 750 of the donors applied high-throughput TCR beta sequencing to assess whether each TCR beta V gene segment acted as functional or pseudogenic. All discovery cohort repertoires had been generated on a single sequencing platform. A later analysis re-examined previously published TCR beta repertoires from 600 to 700 donors and added high-resolution HLA genotyping to investigate patterns of TCR occurrence. The study was designed to test whether signatures of past pathogen exposure could be identified by cataloging public T cell receptors. Rather than drawing on any new phenotypic data, the later analysis identified candidate immune exposures from TCR beta sequences and the way those sequences occurred across donors. Across 300 to 400 genotyped donors of the cohort, an average of about 240,000 unique TCR beta nucleotide sequences per donor were sequenced, and 15% to 20% of those sequences were non-productive. High-throughput TCR immunosequencing, statistical association of individual TCRs with disease status, and machine learning were combined to predict cytomegalovirus infection status. In addition to the first cohort of 666 subjects, a separate validation cohort of approximately 130 different subjects was used. Alongside the repertoire data, information on donor age, sex, ethnicity and CMV serostatus was compiled. Both class I and class II loci were covered by HLA typing, at four-digit resolution. Four to six DR-DQ haplotypes were handled as single units for association and clustering because linkage in the cohort was strong.

The library was obtained by the immunoSEQ multiplex PCR assay. The multiplex PCR relied on a mix of 60 forward primers for TCR Vbeta segments and 13 reverse primers for TCR Jbeta segments. The CDR3 region of rearranged TCR beta genes was amplified from genomic DNA by a multiplex PCR assay. On the Illumina HiSeq System, the amplified TCR beta libraries were sequenced as 87-base-pair reads. As for how the authors treated the data: In a later analysis, some 80 million unique TCR beta chains were counted across the approximately 640 repertoires, and approximately 11 million of these chains were shared by at least two donors. A nearest-neighbor algorithm error-corrected the raw reads and collapsed the reads into unique sequences, merging closely related sequences to remove PCR and sequencing errors. To assign V, D and J gene segments, CDR3 sequences were aligned to IMGT reference sequences. For a sequence to be retained, at least a six-nucleotide match to both a V gene segment and a J gene segment was required. Rearrangements were called productive when the CDR3 lacked stop codons and stayed in frame with V and J; all others were non-productive. CDR3 was defined according to IMGT convention as the region running from the second conserved V-encoded cysteine to the conserved J-encoded phenylalanine. The earlier analysis of about 590 of the donors excluded sequences that lacked an unambiguous match to a single V gene segment. In an earlier analysis of roughly 600 of the donors, a V segment was called functional when productive rearrangements were above 56.7%, and segregating when the standard deviation between donors exceeded 5%. A statistical classification framework was built for diagnosing cytomegalovirus status from the catalog of TCR beta chain sequences. In a later analysis, V and J genes were assigned by comparing TCR nucleotide sequences against IMGT/GENE-DB human TR gene sequences. The TCRdist pipeline was used in a later analysis to assign CDR3 sequences and most-parsimonious VDJ recombination scenarios. In a later analysis, each TCR beta chain was defined by its CDR3 amino acid sequence together with its V-gene family, and reads lacking a unique V-gene family were excluded. A later analysis removed 592 highly shared, low-generation-probability nucleotide sequences to deal with suspected cross-contamination and a sequencing artifact. In a later analysis, a clonal expansion index was calculated for each public chain from normalized within-repertoire ranks of inferred template counts. In a later analysis, generation probabilities were computed with a VDJ recombination model fitted to out-of-frame rearrangements, and the resulting probabilities were checked against IGoR. In a later analysis, TCR-TCR, TCR-HLA and TCR-CMV co-occurrence was scored with hypergeometric tests, and a repertoire-size bias correction was applied to TCR pairs. To estimate false discovery rates, a later analysis permuted the HLA or CMV assignments 20 times. In a later analysis, co-occurring TCRs were grouped using DBSCAN, and TCRdist sequence similarity was added for clustering within HLA-allele-positive subsets. Repertoires with fewer than 30,000 or more than 120,000 public chains were left out of co-occurrence clustering, as were roughly five repertoires with anomalous nucleotide sharing. Held by TCRdb, this immuneACCESS table contains in-frame sequences only and omits some clones. Under half of the omission traces to an unresolved V gene where checked; the cause of the rest is unknown. Clonal size and the V and J genes are those of that table, whereas D and trimming came from the DNA. The sample profile shows 90,000 to 110,000 clones; roughly an eighth of them were found once. The biggest ten clones account for roughly 15% of the sample.

Findings and caveats that apply to the study as a whole: Linkage disequilibrium might explain the correlated functional status among segregating V segments, but an unknown experimental factor could not be excluded. For the cohort, immune exposure information was limited to CMV serostatus. According to a later analysis, parvovirus B19, influenza, CMV and Epstein-Barr virus appeared linked to several top co-occurrence clusters. The earlier analysis of approximately 590 of the donors excluded some 16 rarely observed V segments, including chromosome 9 orphons, because counts were too low. The study gave a list of 150 to 200 TCR beta chains associated with cytomegalovirus. When HLA alleles, especially DR and DQ, strongly co-occurred, attributing TCR associations to individual alleles was difficult. Cytomegalovirus status was reported to be diagnosed by the classifier with high specificity and sensitivity in both the original and validation cohorts. A further reported finding was that TCR beta sequences accurately predicted the HLA-A and HLA-B alleles for most subjects in the first cohort. This cohort had only TCR beta chains sequenced, and the lack of alpha or paired-chain data limited which features could be detected. Most TCR sequences were observed very rarely across donors, whereas some public TCRs were present in many individuals. In a later analysis, the rate of TCR association differed among HLA loci, with DRB1 alleles having the most associated TCRs and HLA-C alleles having the fewest. Because some donors lacked HLA typing at each locus, the association tests relied only on the typed subset. The 87-base-pair reads could not distinguish some IMGT-functional V segments, including TRBV6-2 and TRBV6-3, so those segments were excluded. A cluster of highly shared sequence variants was judged likely to represent a technical artifact of the sequencing pipeline. A later genetic analysis reported fewer N-insertions in productive TCRs among donors in an Asian-associated ancestry cluster than the roughly 620-donor mean. A later analysis found that most CMV-associated TCR beta chains appeared HLA-restricted, with HLA associations seemingly driven largely by CMV exposure. Specific HLA alleles were associated with 15,000 to 20,000 TCR beta sequences at a false discovery rate of 0.05 in a later analysis. Three of the identified cytomegalovirus-associated TCR beta chains were confirmed in vitro to be specific for cytomegalovirus antigens. In a later analysis, HLA-associated TCR beta chains showed more clonal expansion and lower generation probabilities than non-associated chains that were equally common. The authors suggested that the approach could potentially be extended to other disease states and immunological phenotypes. Presence/absence analyses assumed roughly uniform sequencing depth across donors, an assumption that may not hold. An association between a missense DCLRE1C variant and V-gene and J-gene trimming of TCR beta chains was found in a later genetic analysis and replicated in an independent cohort. Broadly in line with IMGT annotations, most TCR beta V segments showed up in productive rearrangements about 87% or about 30% of the time in an earlier analysis of approximately 600 of the donors.

The trim is 2 bases for V and 0 bases for J, with a gap of 8 bases between the germline ends. CDR1 MNHEY and CDR2 SVGAGI are derived from the germline V gene. Including the terminal cysteine and phenylalanine, the CDR3 comprises 15 residues. The sequence is cut down to CDR3 DNA, 45 bases in frame from base 1. This chain is built from TRBV6-5 and TRBJ2-1; TRBD2 might be the D gene, on 5 matching bases. Sequencing input: PBMCs. This TCR was recovered from a man aged 35 to 55 in good health and CMV-seropositive. The CDR3 has the sequence CASSYRRSSYNEQFF. The DNA sequence is given as TGTGCCAGCAGTTACCGGAGGTCCTCCTACAATGAGCAGTTCTTC.